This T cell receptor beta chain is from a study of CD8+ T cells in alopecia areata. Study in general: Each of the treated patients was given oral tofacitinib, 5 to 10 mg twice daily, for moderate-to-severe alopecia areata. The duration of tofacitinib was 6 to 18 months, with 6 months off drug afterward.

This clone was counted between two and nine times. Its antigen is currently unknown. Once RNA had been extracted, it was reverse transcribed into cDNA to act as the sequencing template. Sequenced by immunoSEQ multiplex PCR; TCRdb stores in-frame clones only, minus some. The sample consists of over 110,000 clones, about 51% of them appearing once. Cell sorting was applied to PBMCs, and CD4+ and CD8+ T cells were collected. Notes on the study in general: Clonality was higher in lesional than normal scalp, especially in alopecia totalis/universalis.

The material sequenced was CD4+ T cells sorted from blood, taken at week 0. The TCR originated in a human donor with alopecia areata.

The CDR3 loop is CASSQSSVPHPRSGANVLTF. The CDR3 region has the DNA TGCGCCAGCAGTCAATCCAGCGTACCACATCCTCGGTCTGGGGCCAACGTCCTGACTTTC. The chain uses TRBV23-1 and TRBJ2-6; no clear D. TRBV23-1 is an ORF for which the function is uncertain. The CDR3 covers 20 residues. V was pared by 0 bases and J by 1 base, with 19 bases between.